The 2 T cell receptor beta chains given below trace back to one sample, sequenced in a study of cytomegalovirus exposure and HLA in healthy donors. Profiled with immunoSEQ multiplex PCR; TCRdb holds only in-frame clones, not every one. Altogether approximately 110,000 clones are present, around 94% being singletons, with the ten largest covering approximately 1.2%. The sample consisted of PBMCs. The receptors derive from a woman between 18 and 29 years old in good health and CMV-seronegative.

CDR3 DNA sequence: TGTGCCAGCAGCCTTGGACAGCCCACTGAAGCTTTCTTT. Protein: CASSLGQPTEAFF. This sequence joins TRBV28 and TRBJ1-1; perhaps TRBD1 as D (6 bases). Trimming stripped 6 bases from V and 4 bases from J, with 12 bases between. From germline, CDR1 is MDHEN and CDR2 SYDVKM. This CDR3 has 13 amino acids.

V gene TRBV6-4 combines with J gene TRBJ2-4; D unresolved. The germline V gene has CDR1 MRHNA and CDR2 SNTAGT. Trimming removed 6 bases from V and 2 bases from J, with 14 bases in between. This CDR3 has 15 amino acids. CDR3 loop: CASRAMRRTKNIQYF. CDR3 bases: TGTGCCAGCAGAGCAATGAGGAGAACCAAAAACATTCAGTACTTC.